This passage covers 27 T cell receptor beta chains from one sample sequenced in a study of T cell repertoires in cytomegalovirus infection. TCRdb reprocessed the reads with MiXCR, giving one entry per CDR3 protein. The top ten clones hold 35% to 50% of a sample with more than 85,000 distinct CDR3 sequences, 23% of them seen once. The sequencing input was CD8+ T cells from PBMCs. The receptors were sampled from a human donor in good health (CMV status not recorded). Some clones in this sample may be carry-over from other donors' samples.

This clonotype has a handful of counts. The chain couples TRBV15 to TRBJ1-1; 7 bases fit TRBD1. V shed 4 bases, J shed 5 bases, and the junction held 7 bases outside the gene matches. CDR3 size: 14 residues. Germline V gives CDR1 LNHNV, CDR2 YYDKDF (reference sequence). The CDR3, as DNA: TGTGCCACCAGCACAACCAGGGGGATGACTGAAGCTTTCTTT. This sequence encodes CATSTTRGMTEAFF.

This clonotype was counted many times. V is TRBV7-2 and J is TRBJ1-1, with unresolved D. The germline gives CDR1 SGHTA, CDR2 FQGNSA. The CDR3 is 13 amino acids. V lost 2 bases to trimming and J lost 6 bases, with 10 bases between them. In DNA, the CDR3 is TGTGCCAGCAGCTTATGGGCAGAGGCTGAAGCTTTCTTT. This translates into CASSLWAEAEAFF.

The J gene is TRBJ1-1, the V gene TRBV5-6; 7 bases align to TRBD1. This CDR3 comprises 17 residues. V was pared by 0 bases and J by 2 bases, with 10 bases of the junction left unmatched. Germline loops: CDR1 SGHDT, CDR2 YYEEEE. The CDR3 here is CASSLAGDRVPNTEAFF. The CDR3 bases are TGTGCCAGCAGCTTGGCGGGCGACAGGGTGCCAAACACTGAAGCTTTCTTT.

This clonotype was detected many times. The chain couples TRBV27 to TRBJ1-1; the match to TRBD1 covers 10 bases. V gave up 2 bases and J gave up 1 base; unmatched junction bases: 1. Germline CDR1 MNHEY, CDR2 SMNVEV (reference sequence). The length of the CDR3 is 15 residues. CDR3 sequence (DNA): TGTGCCAGCAGTTTAGGGACAGGGGCGAACACTGAAGCTTTCTTT. Protein product: CASSLGTGANTEAFF.

This clonotype was observed a few times. The genes are TRBV24-1 and TRBJ2-2; the D is unclear. V was shortened by 5 bases and J by 3 bases, with 12 bases between the two germline ends. Per the germline V gene, CDR1 is KGHDR and CDR2 is SFDVKD. The CDR3 loop spans 15 amino acids. The CDR3 DNA reads as TGTGCCACCAGTGCGGTCCGTAGATACACCGGGGAGCTGTTTTTT. As protein: CATSAVRRYTGELFF.

This clonotype was seen a few times. The chain combines TRBV7-6 with TRBJ1-1, with D unclear. Between the trimmed V and J ends, which lost 5 bases and 3 bases, there was a span of 16 bases. Germline V CDR1 and CDR2: SGHVS, FNYEAQ. The CDR3 extends over 15 amino acids. CDR3 nucleotide sequence: TGTGCCAGCAGCCAAGGACCGAGTGGGGACACTGAAGCTTTCTTT. The encoded protein is CASSQGPSGDTEAFF.

In its sample, this clonotype was seen a few times. The V and J genes are TRBV5-4 and TRBJ2-1; 14 positions match TRBD2. Trimming removed 3 bases from V and 3 bases from J; junction bases left unmatched: 2. CDR1 is SGHNT and CDR2 is YYREEE in the germline V gene (reference sequence). CDR3 length: 16 amino acids. CDR3 bases: TGTGCCAGCAGCTGGGGGACTAGCGGGAGCTACAATGAGCAGTTCTTC. Translated: CASSWGTSGSYNEQFF.

In the case of this clonotype: A much more abundant neighbour one base away suggests this may be a read error. The chain uses TRBV6-6 and TRBJ1-2; the D gene is possibly TRBD1 (6 bases). CDR1 MNHNY and CDR2 SVGAGI come from the germline V gene (reference sequence). The CDR3 is 14 residues long. In DNA form, the CDR3 reads TGTGCCAGCATTTACGGGACACAAAACTATGGCTACACCTTC. It translates to CASIYGTQNYGYTF.

This clonotype has more than one count but fewer than ten. V and J are TRBV20-1 and TRBJ2-7; D could derive from TRBD1 or TRBD2 (5 bases each). The CDR3 totals 14 residues. V dropped 4 bases and J dropped 2 bases, with 15 bases sitting between them. The germline gives CDR1 DFQATT, CDR2 SNEGSKA (reference sequence). CDR3 region: CSATVRDQTYEQYF. CDR3 nucleotide sequence: TGCAGTGCTACCGTCCGGGACCAAACCTACGAGCAGTACTTC.

This sequence joins TRBV6-2 or TRBV6-3 and TRBJ2-1; D is undetermined. V was trimmed by 1 base and J by 1 base, leaving 2 bases between them. Germline-derived CDR1 and CDR2 are MNHEY and SVGEGT. The CDR3 extends over 13 amino acids. The DNA of the CDR3 is TGTGCCAGCAGTTACTTTTCCTACAATGAGCAGTTCTTC. This sequence encodes CASSYFSYNEQFF.

The chain is built from TRBV28 and TRBJ1-5, with TRBD1 as a possible D gene (5 bases). The V end was cut by 3 bases, the J end by 6 bases, with 15 bases between. Germline assignment: CDR1 MDHEN and CDR2 SYDVKM. The CDR3 spans 15 residues. As DNA, the CDR3 is TGTGCCAGCAGTTTCCGTGGGACCAAAACTCAGCCCCAGCATTTT. Translated: CASSFRGTKTQPQHF.

This clonotype is judged medium-sized (0.01 to 0.1%). The chain joins TRBV12-3 or TRBV12-4 to TRBJ2-7, with D tentatively TRBD1 (6 bases). Trimming stripped 6 bases from V and 0 bases from J, with 12 bases between. The CDR3 is made up of 14 amino acids. The CDR3 DNA is TGTGCCAGCAGCCCTACAGGGAACTCCTACGAGCAGTACTTC. Translation gives CASSPTGNSYEQYF.

This clonotype has a count of ten or more. The chain links TRBV12-3 or TRBV12-4 to TRBJ2-2; 9 nucleotides agree with TRBD1. J gave up 0 bases and V 3 bases, and 14 bases lay outside the gene matches. The CDR3 contains 20 residues. The CDR3 sequence: CASSLYRTGTGFANTGELFF. DNA for the CDR3: TGTGCCAGCAGTTTGTACAGGACCGGGACAGGGTTCGCGAACACCGGGGAGCTGTTTTTT.

This clonotype was detected only a few times. The gene calls are TRBV12-5 and TRBJ1-1; 7 nucleotides align to TRBD1. The CDR3 spans 15 residues. CDR1 is LGHNT and CDR2 is FRNRAP in the germline V gene. V lost 4 bases and J lost 4; bases outside the gene matches: 9. DNA of the CDR3: TGTGCTAGTGGTTCCAGACAGGGCGGGGGCACTGAAGCTTTCTTT. It encodes CASGSRQGGGTEAFF.

In regard to this clonotype: It may be a read error: a sequence one base away is much more abundant. Because the CDR3 is missing its conserved closing phenylalanine or tryptophan, this is likely a read error. This sequence joins TRBV7-3 and TRBJ2-4; no firm D call. The germline V and J ends were trimmed by 3 bases and 0 bases, with 9 bases remaining between them. Germline V gene lookup returns CDR1 SGHTA and CDR2 FQGTGA. The CDR3 is made up of 15 amino acids. This CDR3 reads CASSFSDLAKNIQYS. CDR3 DNA sequence: TGTGCCAGCAGCTTCTCCGACCTAGCCAAAAACATTCAGTACTCC.

This clonotype was counted only a few times. The V call is TRBV7-9, the J call TRBJ1-3, with a weak D call TRBD1 (5 bases). The CDR3 is 17 amino acids. CDR1 is SEHNR and CDR2 is FQNEAQ in the germline V gene (reference sequence). V was cut by 5 bases and J by 0 bases, with 17 bases left in between. The CDR3 is CASSLNTGGNSGNTIYF. CDR3 bases: TGTGCCAGCAGCCTTAATACAGGAGGTAACTCTGGAAACACCATATATTTT.

In its sample, this clonotype was seen a few times. The chain recombines TRBV27 with TRBJ2-2, with D tentatively TRBD1 (6 bases). V shed 6 bases and J shed 3 bases, with 14 bases lying between them. Germline CDR1 and CDR2: MNHEY and SMNVEV (reference sequence). The CDR3 runs to 15 residues. In DNA form, the CDR3 reads TGTGCCAGCAGGGAAGAGACAGGATACACCGGGGAGCTGTTTTTT. Residues: CASREETGYTGELFF.

This clonotype was seen more than once but under ten times. The gene calls are TRBV2 and TRBJ2-1; D not certain. CDR3 size: 14 residues. The V end lost 0 bases, the J end lost 4 bases, and 7 bases lay between the germline ends. Germline CDR1 SNHLY, CDR2 FYNNEI. The CDR3 region is CASSEASQYNEQFF. DNA of the CDR3: TGTGCCAGCAGTGAAGCCTCACAATACAATGAGCAGTTCTTC.

With respect to this clonotype: The conserved phenylalanine or tryptophan normally closing the CDR3 is absent here, so this likely arose from a read error. The rearrangement uses TRBV12-3 or TRBV12-4 and TRBJ2-5; D unclear. This CDR3 spans 12 amino acids. The V end lost 3 bases, the J end lost 5 bases, and 7 bases lay between the germline ends. Written as DNA, the CDR3 is TGTGCCAGCAGTTTTCCCAGGGAGACCCAGTACCTC. Its protein is CASSFPRETQYL.

This clonotype was found a few times. V usage is TRBV6-2 or TRBV6-3 and J usage is TRBJ2-1, with 8 bases fitting TRBD2. CDR1 MNHEY and CDR2 SVGEGT come from the germline V gene. The V segment lost 2 bases and the J segment 8 bases; nucleotides outside the gene matches: 8. CDR3 length equals 15 residues. CDR3: CASSYLLAGRDEQFF. In nucleotides, the CDR3 is TGTGCCAGCAGTTACCTGCTAGCGGGTCGGGATGAGCAGTTCTTC.

This clonotype has only a few counts. The V call is TRBV29-1, the J call TRBJ2-3; D may match TRBD1 or TRBD2 (6 bases each). The V gene's germline CDR1 is SQVTM and CDR2 ANQGSEA. The V and J ends lost 2 bases and 1 base respectively, with 10 bases between them. The CDR3 has 14 amino acids. The CDR3 region has the DNA TGCAGCGTTGAAAGGGGGGAAGGCACAGATACGCAGTATTTT. Its protein product is CSVERGEGTDTQYF.

This chain connects TRBV2 to TRBJ2-6, with no clear D. Looked up from germline, CDR1 is SNHLY and CDR2 is FYNNEI. The CDR3 is 17 amino acids. V was clipped by 2 bases and J by 3 bases, with 14 bases between them. CDR3 region: CASSEYRRASGANVLTF. The CDR3 nucleotides are TGTGCCAGCAGTGAATATCGTAGGGCAAGTGGGGCCAACGTCCTGACTTTC.

The chain is built from TRBV12-3 or TRBV12-4 and TRBJ2-1; 7 nucleotides line up with TRBD1. After removal of 7 bases from V and 11 bases from J, the junction contained 17 bases not matched to a gene. This CDR3 is built from 15 residues. CDR3 sequence (DNA): TGTGCCAGCACTCACCCGGGACAGACGTATAGCCAGCAGTTCTTC. Its translation is CASTHPGQTYSQQFF.

This clonotype showed up just once. The rearrangement links TRBV5-4 to TRBJ2-2; TRBD2 might be the D (5 bases). Per the germline V gene, CDR1 is SGHNT and CDR2 is YYREEE (reference sequence). The germline V and J ends were trimmed by 1 base and 6 bases, with 7 bases remaining between them. This CDR3 is built from 13 residues. CDR3 in amino acids: CASSLRGAGELFF. Written as DNA, the CDR3 is TGTGCCAGCAGCTTGCGGGGTGCCGGGGAGCTGTTTTTT.

The chain carries TRBV7-6 and TRBJ2-2; no reliable D call. Germline V gives CDR1 SGHVS, CDR2 FNYEAQ. Trimming took off 7 bases at V and 0 bases at J, with 15 bases between the two ends. This CDR3 has 16 residues. The chain's CDR3 is CASKSGERTNTGELFF. In nucleotides, the CDR3 is TGTGCCAGCAAATCTGGAGAACGGACGAACACCGGGGAGCTGTTTTTT.

The chain uses TRBV20-1 and TRBJ2-7; TRBD1 might be the D (6 bases). V was clipped by 8 bases and J by 1 base, with 12 bases between them. The CDR3 is 12 amino acids. CDR1 is DFQATT, CDR2 SNEGSKA, per germline (reference sequence). CDR3 in amino acids: CSFYRDSYEQYF. CDR3 DNA: TGCAGTTTTTACAGGGATTCCTACGAGCAGTACTTC.

Ten or more counts support this clonotype. This rearrangement joins TRBV12-3 or TRBV12-4 to TRBJ2-7, with D unresolved. This CDR3 has 12 amino acids. The V and J ends lost 5 bases and 2 bases respectively, with 7 bases between them. DNA for the CDR3: TGTGCCAGCAGTCCCACCCCCTACGAGCAGTACTTC. This codes for CASSPTPYEQYF.